This paragraph reports one T cell receptor (beta chain). Its matching antigen is unknown. This specimen belongs to a study of cytomegalovirus exposure and HLA in healthy donors. The CDR3 extends over 15 amino acids. Germline CDR1 MNHEY, CDR2 SVGAGI. V lost 5 bases to trimming and J lost 2 bases, with 13 bases between them. Sequencing was performed with immunoSEQ multiplex PCR; in TCRdb, only in-frame clones are kept and a portion is missing. The table includes 200,000 or so clones, 84% detected once. Study-wide points: One later analysis, an examination of the 100 to 150 validation repertoires, found that first-cohort TCR clusters tended to co-occur in them. Associated with cytomegalovirus, according to the listing, were about 160 TCR beta chains. It was reported that the classifier diagnosed cytomegalovirus status with high specificity and sensitivity in both the original and validation cohorts.

The receptor comes from a man between 18 and 29 years old in good health and CMV-seropositive. The genes are TRBV6-5 and TRBJ1-5, with no clear D. The sample consisted of PBMCs. CDR3 sequence reads: CASSLTGEGNQPQHF. The CDR3 nucleotides read TGTGCCAGCAGTCTCACCGGCGAGGGCAATCAGCCCCAGCATTTT.